The rows below give T cell receptor beta chains drawn from one sample of a study of cytomegalovirus exposure and HLA in healthy donors. Generated by immunoSEQ multiplex PCR, the TCRdb table keeps only in-frame clones and is missing some. The repertoire holds 130,000 or so clones, around 8.5% seen once, with about 5.5% in the top ten. The sequencing sample was made of PBMCs. Every receptor here comes from a man in his forties in good health and CMV-seronegative. Each CDR3 is given with its conserved first and last residue. The order of the fields is clone size, V gene, D gene, J gene, CDR3 protein, CDR3 DNA. The D gene is left open where the match is weak. Size tells how often a clone was seen (once, few, many) or the class of an expanded clone, and some rows leave it out.

few	TRBV5-4	NA	TRBJ2-1	CASSPSGPNEQFF	TGTGCCAGCAGCCCGAGCGGACCAAATGAGCAGTTCTTC
NA	TRBV6-1	NA	TRBJ2-3	CASSEYVGGRSTDTQYF	TGTGCCAGCAGTGAATACGTTGGCGGGCGGAGCACAGATACGCAGTATTTT
NA	TRBV11-2	NA	TRBJ2-5	CASSLVGETQYF	TGTGCCAGCAGCTTAGTCGGGGAGACCCAGTACTTC
NA	TRBV7-9	NA	TRBJ2-5	CASSLEASPVGTQYF	TGTGCCAGCAGCTTAGAGGCTAGCCCTGTCGGGACCCAGTACTTC
NA	TRBV10-3	NA	TRBJ2-2	CAISEPGLPRGTGELFF	TGTGCCATCAGTGAGCCCGGCCTCCCTAGGGGCACCGGGGAGCTGTTTTTT
once	TRBV5-1	NA	TRBJ2-5	CASSLEEAQYF	TGCGCCAGCAGCTTGGAAGAGGCCCAGTACTTC
NA	TRBV6-4	TRBD2	TRBJ2-1	CATSDPAGGRSSYNEQFF	TGTGCCACCTCTGACCCGGCGGGGGGCCGAAGCTCCTACAATGAGCAGTTCTTC
NA	TRBV28	TRBD1	TRBJ2-7	CASSDRGVPYEQYF	TGTGCCAGCAGTGACAGGGGGGTTCCCTACGAGCAGTACTTC
NA	TRBV7-6	TRBD1	TRBJ2-1	CASSLPQGTGVTNEQFF	TGTGCCAGCAGCTTACCCCAGGGGACAGGGGTCACCAATGAGCAGTTCTTC
NA	TRBV14	TRBD1	TRBJ1-1	CASSPWTGENTEAFF	TGTGCCAGCAGCCCCTGGACAGGAGAGAACACTGAAGCTTTCTTT
NA	TRBV6-1	TRBD2	TRBJ2-3	CAGRTSGGLDTQYF	TGTGCCGGCAGGACTAGCGGGGGCCTAGATACGCAGTATTTT
NA	TRBV5-6	NA	TRBJ2-7	CASSFRYEQYF	TGTGCCAGCAGCTTCCGGTACGAGCAGTACTTC
few	TRBV20-1	NA	TRBJ2-5	CSARGGETQYF	TGCAGTGCTAGGGGGGGAGAGACCCAGTACTTC
NA	TRBV7-8	NA	TRBJ1-1	CASSGDSYTEAFF	TGTGCCAGCAGCGGCGACAGTTACACTGAAGCTTTCTTT
NA	TRBV9	NA	TRBJ2-7	CASSPLARAYEQYF	TGTGCCAGCAGCCCCCTCGCGAGGGCCTACGAGCAGTACTTC
few	TRBV9	NA	TRBJ1-3	CASSVDGDSGNTIYF	TGTGCCAGCAGCGTAGACGGGGACTCTGGAAACACCATATATTTT
NA	TRBV5-8	NA	TRBJ1-1	CASSLELRFTEAFF	TGTGCCAGCAGCTTGGAACTAAGGTTCACTGAAGCTTTCTTT
NA	TRBV5-1	TRBD1	TRBJ2-6	CASFNRGPGANVLTF	TGCGCCAGCTTCAACAGGGGCCCTGGGGCCAACGTCCTGACTTTC